This T cell receptor (beta chain) was captured by sequencing in a study of blood T cell repertoires in COVID-19. Study overall: Sites in the United States, Italy and Spain provided acute and convalescent COVID-19 samples. In each case, the material was cDNA or gDNA derived from T cells, B-cell-depleted T cells, or PBMCs.

Original processing notes: Amplification with reference gene primers provided the estimates of nucleated cell counts. TCRdb keeps only in-frame clones here, not all; method: immunoSEQ multiplex PCR. That table gives V, J and clone size, and the DNA gave D and trimming. The profile shows some 460,000 clones, roughly 90% of them singletons. From germline, CDR1 is MNHEY and CDR2 SMNVEV (reference sequence). The length of the CDR3 is 12 residues. Unmatched junction bases numbered 4, after V lost 4 bases and J lost 8 bases. The clonotype was recovered from a young woman with acute or convalescent COVID-19. The specimen sequenced was peripheral blood. The V and J genes are TRBV27 and TRBJ1-2; TRBD1 matches at 7 bases. The CDR3 loop is CASSSGQEGYTF. The CDR3 bases are TGTGCCAGCAGTTCTGGACAGGAAGGCTACACCTTC.